The clone carrying this T cell receptor beta chain is medium-sized by share. Its antigen remains unknown. This sample was taken from a study of tumor and adjacent non-tumor tissue in lung cancer. Study results and limitations: Higher tumor TCR diversity was associated with shorter survival. TCR diversity was significantly greater in tumor than normal lung tissue.

A modified ARM-PCR protocol with three rounds of nested PCR amplified TCRbeta. TCRdb called the multiplex PCR reads again in MiXCR, with one record for every CDR3 protein. The sample lists 50,000 to 60,000 distinct CDR3 sequences; about 79% were seen once. V dropped 5 bases and J dropped 2; count of bases not matched to a gene: 8. Germline CDR1 is MDHEN and CDR2 is SYDVKM. The CDR3 loop spans 15 amino acids. No cell sorting was done before RNA was extracted from the tissue. The normal lung tissue was taken more than 3 cm from the tumor edge. This rearrangement joins TRBV28 to TRBJ1-2, with 7 bases that match TRBD1. This receptor was taken from a woman aged 55-69 years with non-small cell lung cancer. Sequenced material: distant non-tumor lung tissue. The CDR3 sequence is CASSLPSQGNYGYTF. CDR3 sequence (DNA): TGTGCCAGCAGTCTCCCTTCACAGGGGAACTATGGCTACACCTTC.